These 19 T cell receptor beta chains were sequenced from one sample in a study of blood T cell repertoires in COVID-19. Sequencing used immunoSEQ multiplex PCR; TCRdb keeps in-frame clones, though not all of them. The repertoire holds about 110,000 clones, with 60% to 85% as singletons. The specimen sequenced was peripheral blood. Source of these receptors: a middle-aged woman with acute or convalescent COVID-19.

The gene calls are TRBV29-1 and TRBJ2-1; possibly TRBD1 for D (5 bases). Germline V CDR1 and CDR2: SQVTM, ANQGSEA. The CDR3 is 15 residues long. V lost 5 bases and J 0 bases, leaving 14 bases between the germline ends. The CDR3 reads CSVQRGLSSYNEQFF. The CDR3 bases are TGCAGCGTTCAAAGGGGTCTCAGCTCCTACAATGAGCAGTTCTTC.

This clone was counted between two and nine times. The V and J genes are TRBV9 and TRBJ2-5; the D is unclear. This CDR3 spans 12 amino acids. Germline-derived CDR1 and CDR2 are SGDLS and YYNGEE. V shed 7 bases and J shed 5 bases, with 12 bases lying between them. CDR3 region: CASRGPSETQYF. DNA of the CDR3: TGTGCCAGCCGTGGGCCTTCGGAGACCCAGTACTTC. Together with reference TRBV9 and TRBJ2-5, the CDR3 gives the full variable domain: DSGVTQTPKHLITATGQRVTLRCSPRSGDLSVYWYQQSLDQGLQFLIQYYNGEERAKGNILERFSAQQFPDLHSELNLSSLELGDSALYFCASRGPSETQYFGPGTRLLVL.

The chain carries TRBV9 and TRBJ2-5; TRBD1 matches at 11 bases. V dropped 4 bases and J dropped 5; count of bases not matched to a gene: 10. The CDR3 covers 16 residues. Germline lookup yields CDR1 SGDLS and CDR2 YYNGEE. The CDR3 loop is CASSPAGQGAWETQYF. CDR3 DNA: TGTGCCAGCAGCCCTGCCGGACAGGGGGCCTGGGAGACCCAGTACTTC.

V and J are TRBV28 and TRBJ1-1; D is ambiguous. Germline V CDR1 and CDR2: MDHEN, SYDVKM. V lost 4 bases, J lost 7 bases, and 16 bases lay in between. CDR3 length: 14 residues. This chain's CDR3 is CASSSPGSAYEAFF. Here the CDR3 DNA reads TGTGCCAGCAGTTCCCCGGGGAGCGCTTATGAAGCTTTCTTT.

The V call is TRBV5-6, the J call TRBJ2-1; unclear D gene. The germline V gene encodes CDR1 SGHDT and CDR2 YYEEEE. The CDR3 covers 13 residues. The V end was cut by 0 bases, the J end by 4 bases, with 5 bases between. In nucleotides, the CDR3 is TGTGCCAGCAGCTTGGACACATACAATGAGCAGTTCTTC. This codes for CASSLDTYNEQFF. Full variable domain (missing parts from reference TRBV5-6 and TRBJ2-1): DAGVTQSPTHLIKTRGQQVTLRCSPKSGHDTVSWYQQALGQGPQFIFQYYEEEERQRGNFPDRFSGHQFPNYSSELNVNALLLGDSALYLCASSLDTYNEQFFGPGTRLTVL.

This chain connects TRBV14 to TRBJ2-1; 9 bases are shared with TRBD2. CDR1 and CDR2 (germline): SGHDN, FVKESK. V shed 2 bases, J shed 10 bases, and the junction held 9 bases outside the gene matches. The CDR3 has 15 amino acids. CDR3 amino acids: CASSQPIAGEKEQFF. In DNA, the CDR3 is TGTGCCAGCAGCCAACCCATAGCGGGGGAAAAAGAGCAGTTCTTC. The whole variable domain, filled in from reference TRBV14 and TRBJ2-1, reads EAGVTQFPSHSVIEKGQTVTLRCDPISGHDNLYWYRRVMGKEIKFLLHFVKESKQDESGMPNNRFLAERTGGTYSTLKVQPAELEDSGVYFCASSQPIAGEKEQFFGPGTRLTVL.

The V gene is TRBV23-1, the J gene TRBJ1-5; TRBD1 aligns across 8 bases. TRBV23-1 is assigned to the ORF class and has an uncertain function. The V gene end was trimmed by 7 bases and the J gene end by 2 bases; junction bases not matched to a gene: 7. CDR3 length: 15 residues. The DNA of the CDR3 is TGCGCCAGCAACCCGACAGGGGCCGGCAATCAGCCCCAGCATTTT. This encodes CASNPTGAGNQPQHF.

This sequence joins TRBV6-1 and TRBJ2-5; tentative D call: TRBD2 (5 bases). The V gene lost 1 base and the J gene lost 0 bases, with 6 bases spanning the gap. Germline CDR1 reads MNHNS; CDR2 reads SASEGT. The CDR3 is 14 residues long. CDR3 protein: CASSEGRDQETQYF. CDR3 bases: TGTGCCAGCAGTGAAGGGCGGGACCAAGAGACCCAGTACTTC.

V and J are TRBV18 and TRBJ1-3; D is unclear. V lost 4 bases and J 4 bases, leaving 8 bases between the germline ends. The CDR3 runs to 13 residues. Germline values: CDR1 KGHSH, CDR2 LQKENI. The CDR3 DNA is TGTGCCAGCTCACTGGACTTGGGAAACACCATATATTTT. It is translated as CASSLDLGNTIYF.

This clone appeared a few times. The chain combines TRBV9 with TRBJ1-5; 9 positions agree with TRBD1. The junction had 8 bases not matched to a gene; V was cut back by 4 bases and J by 3 bases. This CDR3 has 16 amino acids. The germline CDR1 and CDR2 sequences are SGDLS and YYNGEE. Here the CDR3 reads CASSPGDRAFNQPQHF. The CDR3 DNA sequence: TGTGCCAGCAGCCCAGGGGACAGGGCTTTCAATCAGCCCCAGCATTTT.

The rearrangement links TRBV3-1 (or the pseudogene TRBV3-2) to TRBJ1-6; 7 nucleotides line up with TRBD1. The CDR3 has 14 residues. Germline CDR1 LGHDT, CDR2 YNNKEL (reference sequence). The junction had 4 bases not matched to a gene; V was cut back by 4 bases and J by 7 bases. CDR3 bases: TGTGCCAGCAGCCCGGCACAGGGGAATTCACCCCTCCACTTT. Translating gives CASSPAQGNSPLHF.

The rearrangement joins TRBV6-2 or TRBV6-3 to TRBJ2-5, with a tentative D call TRBD1 (5 bases). This CDR3 comprises 14 residues. Trimming took off 2 bases at V and 2 bases at J, with 9 bases between the two ends. From germline, CDR1 is MNHEY and CDR2 SVGEGT. CDR3: CASSYLDTQETQYF. The DNA of the CDR3 is TGTGCCAGCAGTTACCTGGACACTCAAGAGACCCAGTACTTC.

The chain is built from TRBV19 and TRBJ2-2, with 7 bases that match TRBD1. Germline V gives CDR1 LNHDA, CDR2 SQIVND (reference sequence). Losses at the gene ends were 6 bases for V and 5 bases for J; bases not matched to a gene: 6. This CDR3 region has 14 residues. The DNA for the CDR3 is TGTGCCAGTAGCCAACCGGGACAGACCGGGGAGCTGTTTTTT. Translated, it gives CASSQPGQTGELFF.

The rearrangement links TRBV7-2 to TRBJ1-5; 9 bases fit TRBD1. Germline loops: CDR1 SGHTA, CDR2 FQGNSA. Unmatched junction bases numbered 7, after V lost 1 base and J lost 6 bases. The CDR3 contains 16 residues. DNA of the CDR3: TGTGCCAGCAGCTTAGGGTTTGGGACAGGGAGTCAGCCCCAGCATTTT. This sequence encodes CASSLGFGTGSQPQHF.

The chain combines TRBV3-1 (or the pseudogene TRBV3-2) with TRBJ2-7; 8 bases are a match to TRBD1. The germline V gene has CDR1 LGHDT and CDR2 YNNKEL (reference sequence). The V and J ends lost 1 base and 3 bases, in that order; junction bases with no gene match: 5. The CDR3 spans 15 residues. DNA for the CDR3: TGTGCCAGCAGCCAAGGGACAGGGACGTTCTACGAGCAGTACTTC. Its translation: CASSQGTGTFYEQYF.

This clone has only one observation. The chain's CDR3 is CASNPSTGLNQPQHF. The CDR3 bases are TGTGCCAGCAATCCGAGCACAGGGCTTAATCAGCCCCAGCATTTT. The chain joins TRBV27 to TRBJ1-5, with D possibly TRBD1 on 6 matching bases. This CDR3 is 15 amino acids long. V was clipped by 7 bases and J by 4 bases, with 17 bases between them. Germline CDR1 reads MNHEY; CDR2 reads SMNVEV (reference sequence).

This clone appeared a single time. The rearrangement links TRBV4-1 to TRBJ1-2, with 9 bases that match TRBD1. V was pared by 2 bases and J by 7 bases, with 5 bases of the junction left unmatched. Germline CDR1 reads MGHRA; CDR2 reads YSYEKL. The CDR3 runs 14 residues. CDR3 sequence: CASSQPGQGGGYTF. DNA of the CDR3: TGCGCCAGCAGCCAACCGGGACAGGGTGGTGGCTACACCTTC.

The V and J genes are TRBV28 and TRBJ1-2, with D unresolved. Germline-derived CDR1 and CDR2 are MDHEN and SYDVKM. V was cut by 3 bases and J by 3 bases, with 8 bases left in between. This CDR3 has 13 amino acids. CDR3 amino acids: CASSLGLYYGYTF. The DNA of the CDR3 is TGTGCCAGCAGTTTGGGCCTGTACTATGGCTACACCTTC.

The chain links TRBV27 to TRBJ2-6; tentative D call: TRBD1 (5 bases). Germline CDR1 and CDR2: MNHEY and SMNVEV (reference sequence). V was shortened by 3 bases and J by 0 bases, with 15 bases between the two germline ends. The CDR3 sequence is 18 residues long. The CDR3 DNA sequence: TGTGCCAGCAGTTTGTGGGGCAGCCAAAACTCTGGGGCCAACGTCCTGACTTTC. Translation: CASSLWGSQNSGANVLTF. The variable domain in full, completed from reference TRBV27 and TRBJ2-6, reads EAQVTQNPRYLITVTGKKLTVTCSQNMNHEYMSWYRQDPGLGLRQIYYSMNVEVTDKGDVPEGYKVSRKEKRNFPLILESPSPNQTSLYFCASSLWGSQNSGANVLTFGAGSRLTVL.